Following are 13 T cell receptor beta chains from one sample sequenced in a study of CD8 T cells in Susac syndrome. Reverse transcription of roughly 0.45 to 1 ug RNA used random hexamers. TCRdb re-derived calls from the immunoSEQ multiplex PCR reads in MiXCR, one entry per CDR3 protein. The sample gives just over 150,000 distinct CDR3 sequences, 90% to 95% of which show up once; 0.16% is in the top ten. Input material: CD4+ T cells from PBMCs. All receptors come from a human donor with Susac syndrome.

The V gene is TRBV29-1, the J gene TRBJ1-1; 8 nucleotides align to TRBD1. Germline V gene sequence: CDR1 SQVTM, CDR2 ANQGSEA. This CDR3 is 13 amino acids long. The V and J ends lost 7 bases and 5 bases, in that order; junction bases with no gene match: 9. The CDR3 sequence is CSGNRGMGTEAFF. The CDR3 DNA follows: TGCAGCGGTAACAGGGGGATGGGGACTGAAGCTTTCTTT. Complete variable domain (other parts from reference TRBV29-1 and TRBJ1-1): SAVISQKPSRDICQRGTSLTIQCQVDSQVTMMFWYRQQPGQSLTLIATANQGSEATYESGFVIDKFPISRPNLTFSTLTVSNMSPEDSSIYLCSGNRGMGTEAFFGQGTRLTVV.

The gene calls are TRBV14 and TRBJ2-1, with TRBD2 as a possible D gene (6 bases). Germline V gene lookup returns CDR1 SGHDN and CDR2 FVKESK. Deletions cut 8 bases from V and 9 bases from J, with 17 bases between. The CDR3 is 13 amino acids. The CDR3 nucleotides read TGTGCCAGCTCCGGTGCGGGACCCTTTGAGCAGTTCTTC. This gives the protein CASSGAGPFEQFF.

The CDR3 bases are TGTGCCAGCAGCCAAGAAACGGGTGAAAAACTGTTTTTT. The encoded protein is CASSQETGEKLFF. The chain employs TRBV14 and TRBJ1-4, with D hard to call. Trimming removed 0 bases from V and 7 bases from J, with 6 bases in between. CDR3 length: 13 amino acids. Per the germline V gene, CDR1 is SGHDN and CDR2 is FVKESK.

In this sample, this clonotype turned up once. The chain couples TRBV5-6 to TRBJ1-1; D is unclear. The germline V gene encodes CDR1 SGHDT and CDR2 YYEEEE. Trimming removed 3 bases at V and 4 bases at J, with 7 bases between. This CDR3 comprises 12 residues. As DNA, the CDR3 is TGTGCCAGCAGCTGGTCGGTCACTGAAGCTTTCTTT. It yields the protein CASSWSVTEAFF.

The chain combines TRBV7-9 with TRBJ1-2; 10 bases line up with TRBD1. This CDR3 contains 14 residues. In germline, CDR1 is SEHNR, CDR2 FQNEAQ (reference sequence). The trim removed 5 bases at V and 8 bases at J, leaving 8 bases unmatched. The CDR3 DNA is TGTGCCAGCAGCCGGGGGACAGGGGTGTACGGCTACACCTTC. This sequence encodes CASSRGTGVYGYTF.

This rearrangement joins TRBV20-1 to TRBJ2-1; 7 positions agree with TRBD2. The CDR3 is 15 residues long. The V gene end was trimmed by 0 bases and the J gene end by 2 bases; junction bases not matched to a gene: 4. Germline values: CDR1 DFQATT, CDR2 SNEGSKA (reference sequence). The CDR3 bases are TGCAGTGCTAGAGATTCGGGACTACCCTACAATGAGCAGTTCTTC. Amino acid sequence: CSARDSGLPYNEQFF.

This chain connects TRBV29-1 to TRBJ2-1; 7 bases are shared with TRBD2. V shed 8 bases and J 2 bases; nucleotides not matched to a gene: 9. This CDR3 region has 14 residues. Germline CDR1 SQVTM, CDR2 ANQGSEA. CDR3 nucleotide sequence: TGCAGCTCCCGACTAGCCTTCCCCTACAATGAGCAGTTCTTC. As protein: CSSRLAFPYNEQFF.

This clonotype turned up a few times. The CDR3 sequence: CASSGTGVNYGYTF. In nucleotides, the CDR3 is TGTGCCAGCAGTGGGACCGGAGTCAACTATGGCTACACCTTC. V and J are TRBV25-1 and TRBJ1-2; no clear D gene. V lost 4 bases and J lost 2, with 11 bases in between. The V gene's germline CDR1 is MGHDK and CDR2 SYGVNS. CDR3 length: 14 amino acids.

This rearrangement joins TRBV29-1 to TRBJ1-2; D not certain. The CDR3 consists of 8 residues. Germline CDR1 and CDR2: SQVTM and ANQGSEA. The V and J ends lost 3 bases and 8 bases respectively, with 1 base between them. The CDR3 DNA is TGCAGCGTTGAGGGCTACACCTTC. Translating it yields CSVEGYTF.

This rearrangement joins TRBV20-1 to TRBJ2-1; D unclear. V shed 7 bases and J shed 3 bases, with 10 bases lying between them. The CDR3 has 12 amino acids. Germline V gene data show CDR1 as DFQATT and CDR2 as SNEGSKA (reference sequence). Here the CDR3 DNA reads TGCAGTGGGTGGAGAAACTACAATGAGCAGTTCTTC. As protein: CSGWRNYNEQFF.

The CDR3 reads CASGFPGGDTEAFF. In DNA form, the CDR3 reads TGTGCTAGTGGTTTCCCCGGGGGGGACACTGAAGCTTTCTTT. V gene TRBV12-5 combines with J gene TRBJ1-1, with D possibly TRBD1 on 5 matching bases. CDR3 size: 14 residues. V was cut by 3 bases and J by 3 bases, with 11 bases left in between. Germline CDR1 is LGHNT and CDR2 is FRNRAP.

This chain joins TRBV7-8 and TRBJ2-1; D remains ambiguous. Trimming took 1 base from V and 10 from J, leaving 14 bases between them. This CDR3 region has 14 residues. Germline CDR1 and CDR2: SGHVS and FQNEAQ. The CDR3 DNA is TGTGCCAGCAGCTTAGGTCGGAAGGGCGAGGAGCAGTTCTTC. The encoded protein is CASSLGRKGEEQFF.

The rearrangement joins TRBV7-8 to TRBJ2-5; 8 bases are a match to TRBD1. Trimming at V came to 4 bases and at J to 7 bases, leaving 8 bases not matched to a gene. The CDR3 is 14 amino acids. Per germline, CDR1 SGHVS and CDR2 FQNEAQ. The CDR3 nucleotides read TGTGCCAGCAGCTCCCTCGGACAGGGACGGACCCAGTACTTC. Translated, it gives CASSSLGQGRTQYF.